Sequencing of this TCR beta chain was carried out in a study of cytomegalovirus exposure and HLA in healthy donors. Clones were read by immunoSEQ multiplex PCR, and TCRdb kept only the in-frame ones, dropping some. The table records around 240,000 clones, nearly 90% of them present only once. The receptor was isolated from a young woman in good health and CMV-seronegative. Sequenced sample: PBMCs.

The DNA for the CDR3 is TGTGCCACCAGCTTATCTCGGAACACTGAAGCTTTCTTT. Translating gives CATSLSRNTEAFF. The chain links TRBV15 to TRBJ1-1; D unclear. Germline V gene lookup returns CDR1 LNHNV and CDR2 YYDKDF (reference sequence). V was cut by 5 bases and J by 1 base, with 8 bases left in between. The CDR3 has 13 residues.